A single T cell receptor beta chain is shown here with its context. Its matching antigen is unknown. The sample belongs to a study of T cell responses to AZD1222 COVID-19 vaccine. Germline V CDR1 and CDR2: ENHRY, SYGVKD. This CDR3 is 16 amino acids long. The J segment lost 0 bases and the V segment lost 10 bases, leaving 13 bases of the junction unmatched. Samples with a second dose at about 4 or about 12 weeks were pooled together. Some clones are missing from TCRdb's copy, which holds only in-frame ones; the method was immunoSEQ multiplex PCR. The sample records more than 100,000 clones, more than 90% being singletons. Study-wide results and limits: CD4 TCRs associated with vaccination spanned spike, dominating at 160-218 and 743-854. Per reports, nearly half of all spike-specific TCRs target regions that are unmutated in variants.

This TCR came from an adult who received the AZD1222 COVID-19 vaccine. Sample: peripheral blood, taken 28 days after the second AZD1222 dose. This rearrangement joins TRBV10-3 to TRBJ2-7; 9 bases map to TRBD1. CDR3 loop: CATRQGGTASSYEQYV. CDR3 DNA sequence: TGTGCCACCCGACAGGGGGGGACCGCCAGCTCCTACGAGCAGTACGTC.